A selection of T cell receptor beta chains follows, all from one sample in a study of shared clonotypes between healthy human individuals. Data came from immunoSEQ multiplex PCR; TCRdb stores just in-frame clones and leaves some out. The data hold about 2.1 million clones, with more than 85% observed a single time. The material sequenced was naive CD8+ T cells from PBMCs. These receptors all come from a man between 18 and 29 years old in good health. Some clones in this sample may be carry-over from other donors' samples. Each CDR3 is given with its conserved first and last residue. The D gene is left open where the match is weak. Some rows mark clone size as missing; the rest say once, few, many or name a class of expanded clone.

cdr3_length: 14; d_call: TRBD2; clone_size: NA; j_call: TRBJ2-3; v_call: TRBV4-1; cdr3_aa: CASSRTSGSDTQYF; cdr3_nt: TGCGCCAGCAGCCGCACTAGCGGGAGCGATACGCAGTATTTT
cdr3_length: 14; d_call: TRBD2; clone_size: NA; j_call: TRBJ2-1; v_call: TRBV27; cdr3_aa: CASSFGGINNEQFF; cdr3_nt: TGTGCCAGCAGTTTCGGGGGGATTAACAATGAGCAGTTCTTC
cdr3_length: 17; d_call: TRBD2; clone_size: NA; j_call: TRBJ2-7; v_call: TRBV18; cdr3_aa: CASSPRGLAGVSYEQYF; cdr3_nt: TGTGCCAGCTCACCGAGGGGACTAGCGGGAGTCTCCTACGAGCAGTACTTC
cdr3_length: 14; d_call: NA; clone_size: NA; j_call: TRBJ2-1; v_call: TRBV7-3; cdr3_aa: CASSPTGDPMEQFF; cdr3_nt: TGTGCCAGCAGCCCAACGGGAGACCCAATGGAGCAGTTCTTC
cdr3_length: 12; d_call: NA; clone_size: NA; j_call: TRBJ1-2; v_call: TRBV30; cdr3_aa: CAWRSPADGYTF; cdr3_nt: TGTGCCTGGAGGTCCCCGGCCGATGGCTACACCTTC
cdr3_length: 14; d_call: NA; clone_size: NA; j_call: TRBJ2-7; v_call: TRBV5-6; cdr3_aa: CASSLAGWFGEQYF; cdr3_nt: TGTGCCAGCAGCTTGGCAGGGTGGTTTGGCGAGCAGTACTTC
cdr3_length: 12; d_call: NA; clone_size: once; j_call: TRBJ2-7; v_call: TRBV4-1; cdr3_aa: CASSPNGYEQYF; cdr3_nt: TGCGCCAGCAGCCCTAACGGCTACGAGCAGTACTTC
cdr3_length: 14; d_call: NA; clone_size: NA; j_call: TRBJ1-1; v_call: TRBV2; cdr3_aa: CARQLQSPNTEAFF; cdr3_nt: TGTGCCAGGCAACTACAGAGTCCTAACACTGAAGCTTTCTTT
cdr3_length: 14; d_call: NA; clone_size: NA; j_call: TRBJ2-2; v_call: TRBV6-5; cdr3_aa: CASSRSRGTGELFF; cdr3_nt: TGTGCCAGCAGTCGTAGCAGGGGTACCGGGGAGCTGTTTTTT
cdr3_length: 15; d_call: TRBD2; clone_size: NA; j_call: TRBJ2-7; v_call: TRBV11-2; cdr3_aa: CASSQGLAQTYEQYF; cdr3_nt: TGTGCCAGCAGCCAGGGACTAGCACAGACCTACGAGCAGTACTTC
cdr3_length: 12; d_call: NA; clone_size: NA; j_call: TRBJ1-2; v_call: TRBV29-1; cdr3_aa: CSVAETNYGYTF; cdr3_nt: TGCAGCGTTGCCGAGACCAACTATGGCTACACCTTC
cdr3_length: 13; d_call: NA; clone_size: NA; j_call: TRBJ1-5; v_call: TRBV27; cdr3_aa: CASSSTVHQPQHF; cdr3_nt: TGTGCCAGCAGTTCGACCGTACATCAGCCCCAGCATTTT
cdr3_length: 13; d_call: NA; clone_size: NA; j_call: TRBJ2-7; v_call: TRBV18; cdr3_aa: CASSPPSNNEQYF; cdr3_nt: TGTGCCAGCTCACCACCGTCTAATAACGAGCAGTACTTC
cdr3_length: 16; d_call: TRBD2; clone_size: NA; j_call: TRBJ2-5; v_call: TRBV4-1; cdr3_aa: CASSPTGLATQETQYF; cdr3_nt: TGCGCCAGCAGCCCGACGGGACTAGCGACACAAGAGACCCAGTACTTC
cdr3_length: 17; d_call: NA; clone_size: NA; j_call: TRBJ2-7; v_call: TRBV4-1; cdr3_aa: CASSQDGETSTPYEQYF; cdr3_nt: TGCGCCAGCAGCCAAGATGGGGAGACATCAACCCCCTACGAGCAGTACTTC
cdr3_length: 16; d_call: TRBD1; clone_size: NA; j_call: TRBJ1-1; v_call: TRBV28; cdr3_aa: CASSLWAGGMNTEAFF; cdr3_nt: TGTGCCAGCAGTTTATGGGCAGGGGGGATGAACACTGAAGCTTTCTTT
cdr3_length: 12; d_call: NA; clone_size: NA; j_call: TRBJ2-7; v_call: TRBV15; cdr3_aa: CATTDSSYEQYF; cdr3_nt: TGTGCCACCACAGACAGCTCCTACGAGCAGTACTTC
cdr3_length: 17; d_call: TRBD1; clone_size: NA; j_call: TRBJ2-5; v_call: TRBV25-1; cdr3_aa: CASSEFNRGSRQETQYF; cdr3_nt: TGTGCCAGCAGTGAATTTAACAGGGGGAGTCGCCAAGAGACCCAGTACTTC
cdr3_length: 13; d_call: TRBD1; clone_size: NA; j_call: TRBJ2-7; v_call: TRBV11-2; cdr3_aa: CASSSTGGYEQYF; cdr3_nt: TGTGCCAGCAGCTCTACAGGGGGCTACGAGCAGTACTTC
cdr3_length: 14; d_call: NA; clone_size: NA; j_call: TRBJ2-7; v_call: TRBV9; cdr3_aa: CASSPGDWTYEQYF; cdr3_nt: TGTGCCAGCAGCCCCGGGGACTGGACCTACGAGCAGTACTTC
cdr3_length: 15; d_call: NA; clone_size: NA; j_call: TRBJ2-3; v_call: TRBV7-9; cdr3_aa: CASSPPVALRDTQYF; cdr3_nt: TGTGCCAGCAGCCCCCCCGTAGCCCTAAGGGATACGCAGTATTTT
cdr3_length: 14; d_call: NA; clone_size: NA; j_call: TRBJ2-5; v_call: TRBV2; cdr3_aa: CASSKEGNQETQYF; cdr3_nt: TGTGCCAGCAGCAAAGAGGGCAATCAAGAGACCCAGTACTTC